Detailed here is one T cell receptor beta chain. Antigen unknown. The record originates from a study of T cell repertoires in cytomegalovirus infection. TCRdb analysed the reads with MiXCR anew, one entry per CDR3 protein. Of about 700,000 distinct CDR3 sequences in the sample, roughly 33% were seen once. This material consisted of cultured PBMCs, taken from culture after CMV antigen stimulation. The clonotype was recovered from a human donor in good health (CMV status not recorded). Some clones in this sample may be carry-over from other donors' samples.

The CDR3 sequence: CASSTPGGGTEQYF. Here the CDR3 DNA reads TGTGCCAGCAGCACCCCTGGAGGGGGCACCGAGCAGTACTTC. This chain uses TRBV7-3 with TRBJ2-7; a weak D match, TRBD1 (7 bases). CDR3 length: 14 amino acids. V was trimmed by 5 bases and J by 6 bases, leaving 17 bases between them. The V gene's germline CDR1 is SGHTA and CDR2 FQGTGA.